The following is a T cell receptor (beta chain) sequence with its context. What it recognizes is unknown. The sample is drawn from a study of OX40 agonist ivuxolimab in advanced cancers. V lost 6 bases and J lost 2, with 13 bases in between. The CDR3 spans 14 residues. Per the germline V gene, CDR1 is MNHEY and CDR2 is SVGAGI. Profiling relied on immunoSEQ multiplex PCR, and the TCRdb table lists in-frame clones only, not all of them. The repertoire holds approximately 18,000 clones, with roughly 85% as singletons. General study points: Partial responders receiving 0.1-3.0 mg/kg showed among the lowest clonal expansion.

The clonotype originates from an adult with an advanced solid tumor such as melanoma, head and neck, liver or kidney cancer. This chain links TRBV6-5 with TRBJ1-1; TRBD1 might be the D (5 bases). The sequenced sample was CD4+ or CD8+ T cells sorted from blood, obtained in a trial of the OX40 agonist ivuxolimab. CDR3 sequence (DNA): TGTGCCAGCAGGGGGACGGGACTAAACACTGAAGCTTTCTTT. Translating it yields CASRGTGLNTEAFF.